This TCR beta chain was captured in a study of sequential checkpoint blockade in melanoma. Study in general: Patients were randomized 1:1 to nivolumab-then-ipilimumab or ipilimumab-then-nivolumab first-line. Both treatment sequences were followed by maintenance nivolumab.

Sequencing was performed with immunoSEQ multiplex PCR; in TCRdb, only in-frame clones are kept and a portion is missing. This sample yields about 19,000 clones, of which around 82% are seen a single time; 30% to 45% belongs to the top ten. Treatment denoted: randomized to nivolumab then ipilimumab (arm A) or the reverse (arm B). Patients had received no earlier DNA-damaging chemotherapy. Sorted cells were live CD3+CD8+, lacking CD19 and CD56, from PBMCs. This receptor was identified in a human donor with melanoma. This specimen consisted of CD8+ T cells sorted from blood (inferred from file names), obtained from a patient given nivolumab and ipilimumab in sequence.

The CDR3 region is CASSLSTDTQYF. CDR3 DNA sequence: TGTGCCAGCAGTCTTAGCACAGATACGCAGTATTTT. This chain links TRBV28 with TRBJ2-3; D is uncertain. V gave up 5 bases and J gave up 0 bases, with 3 bases separating them. Germline V CDR1 and CDR2: MDHEN, SYDVKM. This CDR3 has 12 residues. Variable domain in full (rest from reference TRBV28 and TRBJ2-3): DVKVTQSSRYLVKRTGEKVFLECVQDMDHENMFWYRQDPGLGLRLIYFSYDVKMKEKGDIPEGYSVSREKKERFSLILESASTNQTSMYLCASSLSTDTQYFGPGTRLTVL.